These T cell receptor beta chains were read from a single sample in a study of a mutant IDH1 vaccine in newly diagnosed glioma. These TCRs' antigens remain unknown. The method was immunoSEQ multiplex PCR; TCRdb's version includes in-frame clones alone and lacks a portion of them. The sample carries fewer than 65,000 clones, under 90% recorded once. This specimen was PBMCs, taken from a glioma patient whose treatment included an IDH1 peptide vaccine. These receptors all come from a man between 45 and 60 years old with glioma. Each CDR3 is given with its conserved first and last residue. D genes are given only for firm matches. Clone size is not always given. Where it is, it says once, few, many or a class for expanded clones.

CDR3,DNA,V,D,size,J
CATSRTKRGANQPQHF,TGTGCCACCAGCAGGACCAAGAGGGGGGCTAATCAGCCCCAGCATTTT,TRBV15,.,.,TRBJ1-5
CASSFQTASLSYEQYF,TGTGCCAGCAGCTTTCAGACAGCCTCATTATCCTACGAGCAGTACTTC,TRBV7-2,.,.,TRBJ2-7
CASSGRNTEAFF,TGTGCCAGCAGTGGGAGGAACACTGAAGCTTTCTTT,TRBV7-9,.,.,TRBJ1-1
CASSLLAGGHEQYF,TGTGCCAGCAGCTTACTAGCGGGAGGTCACGAGCAGTACTTC,TRBV5-4,TRBD2,.,TRBJ2-7
CAWEGVRETQYF,TGTGCCTGGGAGGGGGTAAGGGAGACCCAGTACTTC,TRBV30,.,.,TRBJ2-5
CASSLRGYSETQYF,TGTGCCAGCAGCTTGCGGGGGTACTCAGAGACCCAGTACTTC,TRBV5-4,.,once,TRBJ2-5
CASKRGSGGYGYTF,TGTGCCAGTAAGCGTGGGTCCGGGGGGTATGGCTACACCTTC,TRBV19,.,.,TRBJ1-2
CASSLGDRGGGYTF,TGTGCCAGCAGCTTGGGGGACAGGGGTGGTGGCTACACCTTC,TRBV5-5,TRBD1,.,TRBJ1-2
CASSSQSTDTQYF,TGTGCCAGCAGCTCACAAAGCACAGATACGCAGTATTTT,TRBV7-2,.,.,TRBJ2-3
CASRLSGGSDEQYF,TGTGCCAGCAGGCTCAGCGGGGGGTCTGACGAGCAGTACTTC,TRBV5-4,TRBD2,.,TRBJ2-7
CASRTGVDEKLFF,TGTGCCAGCAGGACAGGGGTGGATGAAAAACTGTTTTTT,TRBV2,TRBD1,.,TRBJ1-4
CASTDRGTEAFF,TGTGCCAGCACGGACAGGGGCACTGAAGCTTTCTTT,TRBV27,TRBD1,.,TRBJ1-1
CATEQGTGTEAFF,TGTGCCACCGAACAGGGGACGGGCACTGAAGCTTTCTTT,TRBV28,TRBD1,few,TRBJ1-1
CASTRDYSPGNEQFF,TGTGCCAGCACCAGGGACTACTCCCCGGGCAATGAGCAGTTCTTC,TRBV27,TRBD2,.,TRBJ2-1
CATSRVPGGTDQPQHF,TGTGCCACCAGCAGAGTTCCGGGGGGAACGGATCAGCCCCAGCATTTT,TRBV15,.,.,TRBJ1-5
CASSYDGGNTEAFF,TGCGCCAGCAGTTACGACGGGGGGAACACTGAAGCTTTCTTT,TRBV5-1,.,.,TRBJ1-1
CASSEAVAGGGYTF,TGTGCCAGCAGTGAAGCGGTGGCGGGCGGTGGCTACACCTTC,TRBV2,.,.,TRBJ1-2
CATTQSLAGGRETQYF,TGTGCCACCACCCAGAGTTTAGCGGGGGGGCGGGAGACCCAGTACTTC,TRBV15,TRBD2,.,TRBJ2-5
CASSTGQGAVRAFF,TGTGCCAGCAGCACGGGACAGGGGGCGGTCAGAGCTTTCTTT,TRBV5-8,TRBD1,.,TRBJ1-1
CASSPGTNTQYF,TGTGCCAGCAGCCCAGGGACTAATACGCAGTATTTT,TRBV7-9,TRBD2,.,TRBJ2-3
CASKEAGTQYF,TGTGCCAGCAAGGAGGCGGGGACCCAGTACTTC,TRBV6-1,.,.,TRBJ2-5
CASSGLAGIGELFF,TGTGCCAGCAGCGGGCTAGCGGGTATCGGGGAGCTGTTTTTT,TRBV14,TRBD2,few,TRBJ2-2
CASSLGVLYEQYF,TGTGCCAGCAGCTTAGGGGTGCTGTACGAGCAGTACTTC,TRBV7-9,.,.,TRBJ2-7
CASSLATGGGETQYF,TGCGCCAGCAGCTTGGCGACAGGGGGCGGGGAGACCCAGTACTTC,TRBV5-1,TRBD1,.,TRBJ2-5
CATSRDNTGGGHNEQFF,TGTGCCACCAGCAGAGATAATACAGGGGGCGGCCACAATGAGCAGTTCTTC,TRBV15,TRBD1,.,TRBJ2-1
CASSSDRINQPQHF,TGTGCCAGCAGCTCCGACAGAATCAATCAGCCCCAGCATTTT,TRBV6-6,.,.,TRBJ1-5
CASSHGTGGQFF,TGTGCCAGCAGTCACGGGACGGGAGGGCAGTTCTTC,TRBV11-2,TRBD2,.,TRBJ2-1
CASSRGGVGQPQHF,TGTGCCAGCAGCCGGGGGGGGGTAGGTCAGCCCCAGCATTTT,TRBV6-6,.,once,TRBJ1-5
CASSLDRANYEQYF,TGTGCCAGCAGTTTGGACAGAGCAAACTACGAGCAGTACTTC,TRBV2,.,.,TRBJ2-7
CASSSGTGTSNEQFF,TGCGCCAGCAGCTCCGGGACAGGGACGTCGAATGAGCAGTTCTTC,TRBV5-1,TRBD1,.,TRBJ2-1
CASSLGMNTEAFF,TGCGCCAGCAGCTTGGGTATGAACACTGAAGCTTTCTTT,TRBV5-1,.,.,TRBJ1-1
CASSLGLAVALGETQYF,TGTGCCAGCAGCCTCGGACTAGCGGTCGCTCTGGGGGAGACCCAGTACTTC,TRBV7-9,TRBD2,.,TRBJ2-5
CASRGPIYGYTF,TGTGCCAGCAGGGGACCGATCTATGGCTACACCTTC,TRBV27,.,.,TRBJ1-2
CASSQEGTGDGYTF,TGTGCCAGCAGCCAAGAAGGGACAGGGGATGGCTACACCTTC,TRBV4-2,TRBD1,few,TRBJ1-2
CASSLDHRQGTEAFF,TGTGCCAGCAGCTTAGATCATAGACAGGGGACTGAAGCTTTCTTT,TRBV11-2,TRBD1,.,TRBJ1-1
CASSSGTYEQYF,TGTGCCAGCAGTTCGGGCACCTACGAGCAGTACTTC,TRBV6-1,.,.,TRBJ2-7
CASSGNRGQVGPSFF,TGTGCCAGCTCTGGAAATAGGGGACAGGTCGGGCCATCGTTCTTC,TRBV18,TRBD1,.,TRBJ2-1